Shown below are 14 T cell receptor beta chains from a single sample sequenced in a study of PD-L1 blockade in urothelial cancer. The repertoire was sequenced with immunoSEQ multiplex PCR; TCRdb's copy has only in-frame clones and lacks some. The sample consists of about 110,000 clones, over 75% of them appearing once. Here the sequenced sample was PBMCs, taken around atezolizumab (anti-PD-L1) treatment. Receptor source: a man between 50 and 59 years old with urothelial cancer.

The chain is built from TRBV9 and TRBJ2-1, with TRBD2 matching over 7 bases. Germline V lookup: CDR1 SGDLS, CDR2 YYNGEE. The CDR3 is 13 amino acids. The junction had 4 bases not matched to a gene; V was cut back by 4 bases and J by 6 bases. The CDR3 loop is CASSTTSSNEQFF. CDR3 coding DNA: TGTGCCAGCAGCACGACTAGCTCCAATGAGCAGTTCTTC.

The chain uses TRBV19 and TRBJ1-6, with a tentative D call TRBD1 (6 bases). The CDR3 length is 14 residues. V was shortened by 3 bases and J by 8 bases, with 11 bases between the two germline ends. Germline lookup yields CDR1 LNHDA and CDR2 SQIVND (reference sequence). CDR3 protein: CASSITGLYSPLHF. The DNA for the CDR3 is TGTGCCAGTAGTATTACAGGGCTGTATTCACCCCTCCACTTT.

The J gene is TRBJ2-3, the V gene TRBV28; 10 bases align to TRBD2. J gave up 5 bases and V 6 bases, and 8 bases lay outside the gene matches. Germline values: CDR1 MDHEN, CDR2 SYDVKM. The CDR3 totals 15 residues. The CDR3 sequence: CASRGLAGVGDTQYF. The CDR3 DNA is TGTGCCAGCAGAGGGCTAGCGGGAGTAGGAGATACGCAGTATTTT.

This clone was observed once. The junction departs from the called germline gene at one end, perhaps through a read error. This chain connects TRBV6-6 to TRBJ1-5; the D gene is possibly TRBD1 (6 bases). Per germline, CDR1 MNHNY and CDR2 SVGAGI (reference sequence). CDR3 size: 14 residues. DNA for the CDR3: TGTGCCAGCAGTAGAGGGGGGGGCAATCAGCCCCAGCGTTTT. Translating gives CASSRGGGNQPQRF.

The rearrangement uses TRBV27 and TRBJ1-3; 9 bases are shared with TRBD1. J was trimmed by 0 bases and V by 8 bases; bases with no gene match: 11. The V gene's germline CDR1 is MNHEY and CDR2 SMNVEV (reference sequence). The CDR3 runs to 17 residues. CDR3 protein: CASAKGQGPYSGNTIYF. The CDR3 coding sequence is TGTGCCAGCGCGAAGGGACAGGGTCCGTACTCTGGAAACACCATATATTTT.

This rearrangement joins TRBV7-2 to TRBJ2-1, with 11 bases aligning to TRBD2. Germline values: CDR1 SGHTA, CDR2 FQGNSA. The CDR3 runs 17 residues. Trimming removed 2 bases from V and 10 bases from J; junction bases left unmatched: 13. The CDR3 reads CASSLRATSGTGREQFF. Written as DNA, the CDR3 is TGTGCCAGCAGCTTACGGGCGACTAGCGGGACGGGGCGGGAGCAGTTCTTC.

The chain couples TRBV9 to TRBJ1-1, with TRBD1 matching over 9 bases. V shed 4 bases, J shed 4 bases, and the junction held 5 bases outside the gene matches. CDR3 length equals 14 residues. Germline-derived CDR1 and CDR2 are SGDLS and YYNGEE. The CDR3 region has the DNA TGTGCCAGCAGCAAGAGACAGGGGGTCACTGAAGCTTTCTTT. This codes for CASSKRQGVTEAFF. The full variable domain, its missing parts supplied by reference TRBV9 and TRBJ1-1, is DSGVTQTPKHLITATGQRVTLRCSPRSGDLSVYWYQQSLDQGLQFLIQYYNGEERAKGNILERFSAQQFPDLHSELNLSSLELGDSALYFCASSKRQGVTEAFFGQGTRLTVV.

This rearrangement joins TRBV4-2 to TRBJ2-3; TRBD2 matches 13 bases. Unmatched junction bases numbered 2, after V lost 1 base and J lost 4 bases. The V gene's germline CDR1 is LGHNA and CDR2 YNFKEQ. The CDR3 loop spans 16 amino acids. The CDR3, as DNA: TGTGCCAGCAGCCAAGGGACTAGCGGGAGTGCAGATACGCAGTATTTT. Amino acids: CASSQGTSGSADTQYF.

The rearrangement joins TRBV21-1 to TRBJ2-7; the table's D call TRBD2 went unverified against the DNA. TRBV21-1 represents a pseudogene. This CDR3 has 20 residues. CDR3 in DNA: TGTGCCAGCAGCAAAATTGGGAATACAGGAAAGGGGCGGGGCTCCTACGAGCAGTACTTC. Translated, it gives CASSKIGNTGKGRGSYEQYF.

This sequence joins TRBV28 and TRBJ1-2; no reliable D call. This CDR3 comprises 13 residues. CDR1 is MDHEN and CDR2 is SYDVKM in the germline V gene. Trimming cost V 3 bases and J 4 bases, with 9 bases left between them. CDR3 coding DNA: TGTGCCAGCAGTTTGCCGGGGATCTATGGCTACACCTTC. This translates into CASSLPGIYGYTF.

This chain joins TRBV7-3 and TRBJ1-1, with D possibly TRBD1 on 6 matching bases. Germline CDR1 reads SGHTA; CDR2 reads FQGTGA. V lost 6 bases and J 4 bases, leaving 21 bases between the germline ends. This CDR3 is 16 amino acids long. CDR3 residues: CASRDSRGGARTEAFF. The CDR3 nucleotides are TGTGCCAGCAGGGATTCAAGGGGGGGCGCGCGCACTGAAGCTTTCTTT.

The gene calls are TRBV7-8 and TRBJ1-2; tentative D call: TRBD1 (5 bases). Germline CDR1 reads SGHVS; CDR2 reads FQNEAQ. The CDR3 is 14 residues long. The V gene lost 5 bases and the J gene lost 5 bases, with 15 bases spanning the gap. CDR3 residues: CASSNQGALYGYTF. In DNA form, the CDR3 reads TGTGCCAGCAGCAATCAAGGGGCTCTGTATGGCTACACCTTC.

This chain joins TRBV27 and TRBJ2-5, with 9 bases that match TRBD1. V lost 5 bases to trimming and J lost 3 bases; unmatched junction nucleotides: 7. Germline-derived CDR1 and CDR2 are MNHEY and SMNVEV (reference sequence). The CDR3 has 15 residues. The CDR3 region has the DNA TGTGCCAGCAGTCGGGACAGGGCGGGGGAAGAGACCCAGTACTTC. This gives the protein CASSRDRAGEETQYF.

The chain has TRBV4-1 and TRBJ2-3; 9 bases fit TRBD2. After removal of 8 bases from V and 4 bases from J, the junction contained 10 bases not matched to a gene. Germline assignment: CDR1 MGHRA and CDR2 YSYEKL. The CDR3 runs 15 residues. CDR3 residues: CASPASGKGSDTQYF. DNA for the CDR3: TGCGCCAGCCCGGCTAGCGGGAAAGGTTCAGATACGCAGTATTTT.